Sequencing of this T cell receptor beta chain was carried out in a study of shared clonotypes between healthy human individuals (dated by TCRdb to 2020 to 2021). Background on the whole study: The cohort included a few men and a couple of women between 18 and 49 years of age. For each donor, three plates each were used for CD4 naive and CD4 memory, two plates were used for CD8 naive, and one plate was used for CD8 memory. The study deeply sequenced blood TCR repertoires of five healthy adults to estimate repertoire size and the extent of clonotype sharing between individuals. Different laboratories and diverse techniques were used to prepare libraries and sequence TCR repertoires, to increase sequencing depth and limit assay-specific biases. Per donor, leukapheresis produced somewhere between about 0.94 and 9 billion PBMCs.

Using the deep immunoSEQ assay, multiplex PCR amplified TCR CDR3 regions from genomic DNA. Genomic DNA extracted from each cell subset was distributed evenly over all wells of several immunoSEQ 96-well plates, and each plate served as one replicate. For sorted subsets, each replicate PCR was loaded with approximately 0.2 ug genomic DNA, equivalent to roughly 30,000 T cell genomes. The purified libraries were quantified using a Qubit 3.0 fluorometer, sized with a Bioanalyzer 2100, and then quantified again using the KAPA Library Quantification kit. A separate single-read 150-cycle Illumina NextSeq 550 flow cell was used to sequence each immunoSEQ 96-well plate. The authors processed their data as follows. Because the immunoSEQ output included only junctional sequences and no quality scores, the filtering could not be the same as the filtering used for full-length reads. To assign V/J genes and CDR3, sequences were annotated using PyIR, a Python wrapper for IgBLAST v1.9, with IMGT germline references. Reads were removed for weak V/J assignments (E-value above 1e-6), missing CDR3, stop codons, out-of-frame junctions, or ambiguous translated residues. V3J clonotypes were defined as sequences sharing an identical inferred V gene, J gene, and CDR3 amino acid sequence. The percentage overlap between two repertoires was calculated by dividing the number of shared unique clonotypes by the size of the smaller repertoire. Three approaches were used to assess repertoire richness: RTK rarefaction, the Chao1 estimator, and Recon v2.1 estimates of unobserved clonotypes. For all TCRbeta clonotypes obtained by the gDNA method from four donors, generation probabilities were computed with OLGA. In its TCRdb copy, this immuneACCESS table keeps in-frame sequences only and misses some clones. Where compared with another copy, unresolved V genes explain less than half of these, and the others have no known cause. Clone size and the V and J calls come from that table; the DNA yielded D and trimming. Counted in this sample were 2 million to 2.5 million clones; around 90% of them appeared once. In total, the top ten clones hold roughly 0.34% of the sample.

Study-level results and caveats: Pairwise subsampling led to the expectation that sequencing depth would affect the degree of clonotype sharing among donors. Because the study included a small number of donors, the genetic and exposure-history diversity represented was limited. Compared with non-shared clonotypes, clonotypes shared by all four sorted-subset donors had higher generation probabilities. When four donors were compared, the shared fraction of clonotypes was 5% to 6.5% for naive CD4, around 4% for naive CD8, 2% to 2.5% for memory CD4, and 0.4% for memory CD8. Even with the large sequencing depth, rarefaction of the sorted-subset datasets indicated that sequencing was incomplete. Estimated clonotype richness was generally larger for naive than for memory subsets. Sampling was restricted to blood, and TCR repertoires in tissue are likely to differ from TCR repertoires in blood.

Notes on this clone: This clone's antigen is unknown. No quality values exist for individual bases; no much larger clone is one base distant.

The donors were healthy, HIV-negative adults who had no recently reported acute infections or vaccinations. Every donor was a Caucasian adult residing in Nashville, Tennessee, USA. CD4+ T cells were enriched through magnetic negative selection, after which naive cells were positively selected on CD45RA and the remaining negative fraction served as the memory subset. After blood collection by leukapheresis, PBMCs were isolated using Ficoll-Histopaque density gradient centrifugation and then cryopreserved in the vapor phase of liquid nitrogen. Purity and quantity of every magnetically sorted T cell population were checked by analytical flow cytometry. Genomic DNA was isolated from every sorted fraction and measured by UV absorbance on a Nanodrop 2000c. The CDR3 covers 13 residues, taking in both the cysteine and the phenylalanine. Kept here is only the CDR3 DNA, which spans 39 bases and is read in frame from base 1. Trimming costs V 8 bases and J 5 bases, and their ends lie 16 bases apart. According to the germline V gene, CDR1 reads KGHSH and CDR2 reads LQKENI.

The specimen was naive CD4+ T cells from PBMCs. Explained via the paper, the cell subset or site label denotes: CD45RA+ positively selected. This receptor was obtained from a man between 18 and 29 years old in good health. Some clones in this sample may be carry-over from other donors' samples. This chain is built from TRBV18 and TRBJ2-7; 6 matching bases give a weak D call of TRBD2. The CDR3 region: CASGMRGFDEQYF. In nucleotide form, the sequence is TGTGCCAGCGGGATGCGGGGATTCGACGAGCAGTACTTC.